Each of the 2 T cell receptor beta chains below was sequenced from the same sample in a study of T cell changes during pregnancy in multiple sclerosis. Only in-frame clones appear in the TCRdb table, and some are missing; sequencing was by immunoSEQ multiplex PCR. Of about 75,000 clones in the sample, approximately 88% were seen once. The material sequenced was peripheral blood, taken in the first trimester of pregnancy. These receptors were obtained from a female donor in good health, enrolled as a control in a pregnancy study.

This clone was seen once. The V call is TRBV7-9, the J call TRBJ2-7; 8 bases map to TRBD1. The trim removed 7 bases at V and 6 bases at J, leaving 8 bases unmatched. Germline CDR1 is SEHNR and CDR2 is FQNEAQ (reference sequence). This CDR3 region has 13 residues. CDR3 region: CASTRQGFGEQYF. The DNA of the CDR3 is TGTGCCAGCACCCGACAGGGGTTTGGCGAGCAGTACTTC.

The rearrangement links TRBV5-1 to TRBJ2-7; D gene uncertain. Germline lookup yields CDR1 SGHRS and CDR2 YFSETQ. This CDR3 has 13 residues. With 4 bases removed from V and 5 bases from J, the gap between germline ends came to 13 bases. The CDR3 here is CASSLMPGNEQYF. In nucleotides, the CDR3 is TGCGCCAGCAGCCTGATGCCCGGTAACGAGCAGTACTTC.